Reported below is one T cell receptor beta chain. Its target is unknown. Using immunoSEQ multiplex PCR, the repertoire was profiled, and TCRdb retains in-frame clones only, with some absent. The table includes more than 500,000 clones, 85% to 95% detected once. This CDR3 is built from 17 residues. V lost 5 bases to trimming and J lost 0 bases; unmatched junction nucleotides: 8. Germline CDR1 and CDR2: SGHTA and FQGNSA. This sample is drawn from a study of shared clonotypes between healthy human individuals. The naive CD8 subset, CD45RO-negative cells positively selected for CCR7, excluded terminally differentiated effector memory CD45RA+ cells. General study results and limits: Against clonotypes common to all four donors, non-shared ones had lower generation probabilities. Genetic and exposure-history diversity was limited by the few donors. Sampling covered blood only; tissue repertoires likely differ.

Sequenced: naive CD8+ T cells sorted from blood. The source of this sequence is a woman under 40 in good health. V gene TRBV7-2 combines with J gene TRBJ2-4, with 9 bases matching TRBD2. The CDR3 loop reads CASSLGTSRLAKNIQYF. The CDR3 DNA follows: TGTGCCAGCAGCCTAGGGACTAGCAGACTAGCCAAAAACATTCAGTACTTC.